Sequencing of this T cell receptor (beta chain) was carried out in a study of post-analysis software for immune sequencing data (dated by TCRdb to the mid-2010s). Describing the broader study: Relapsing-remitting, secondary progressive and progressive-relapsing multiple sclerosis were recorded as disease courses, and subtype annotation was lacking for some patients. A subset of samples was prepared in parallel using single-end sample barcoding, then pooled and co-amplified after Illumina adapter ligation. The patient repertoires were compared against about a dozen previously published healthy control repertoires obtained from donors aged 6 to 25 years. What the authors observed across the whole study: The multiple sclerosis patient group was slightly younger than the control group. Direct clustering with F measure showed strong co-clustering of samples prepared in the same batch, prompting a batch-effect correction. Compared with controls, multiple sclerosis patients had significantly lower normalized Chao1 diversity, a finding suggesting substantial peripheral T-cell clonal expansion.

This clonotype was seen only a few times. There is no known antigen for this receptor. No clone much larger than this one lies a single base away; base qualities are absent. Library method: PCR. These reads were obtained on an Illumina HiSeq 2500. To reduce PCR and sequencing biases, unique molecular identifiers were incorporated into the TCR beta cDNA libraries. Some 500,000 cDNA molecules were obtained per 1 to 10 million input T cells, so each molecule approximated one T cell. The same protocol used for the earlier healthy control dataset was applied to prepare and sequence the patient libraries. Samples belonging to the same batch were prepared together, multiplexed and sequenced on a shared HiSeq lane. In the paper's pipeline: Raw barcoded reads were processed with MIGEC, and single-read molecular identifier groups were discarded before consensus assembly and CDR3 extraction. VDJtools was used for post-analysis of the clonotype tables, and diversity was normalized by down-sampling every dataset to the size of the smallest sample. In repertoire overlap clustering, CDR3 amino acid sequences, but not nucleotide sequences, were matched to correct batch-related cross-sample contamination. Using fastp trimming at Q25 and MiXCR clonotype assembly, TCRdb reanalyzed the public sequencing data and kept in-frame beta chains. Rows are combined by CDR3 protein, so each entry shows the most common genes and DNA. What appears here as the V and J calls and clone size reflects TCRdb's work, not the paper's. This sample holds about 400,000 distinct CDR3 sequences; roughly 35% were observed only once. Around 15% of the sample is held by the ten biggest clonotypes.

To demonstrate the VDJtools post-analysis software, the study profiled TCR beta repertoires from the peripheral blood of 13 young patients with multiple sclerosis. The patients with multiple sclerosis were children and adolescents between about 6 and 16 years of age. This clonotype originated in a girl aged 10-17 years with multiple sclerosis. Sample: blood.

The CDR3 region has the sequence CASSPQLDGYEQYF. The DNA is as follows: TGTGCCAGCAGCCCCCAGTTGGACGGCTACGAGCAGTACTTC. The rearranged segments are TRBV7-3 and TRBJ2-7, with the D gene too uncertain to name. Based on the germline V gene, the CDR1 and CDR2 sequences are SGHTA and FQGTGA. Spanning cysteine to phenylalanine, the CDR3 consists of 14 amino acids. The DNA shown is the 42-base CDR3, in frame from base 1. V sheds 5 bases and J sheds 3 bases, leaving 14 bases between their ends.